This is a list of T cell receptor beta chains from one sample in a study of OX40 agonist ivuxolimab in advanced cancers. Clones were read by immunoSEQ multiplex PCR, and TCRdb kept only the in-frame ones, dropping some. Among roughly 100,000 clones listed, 70% to 85% were seen once. The sample was CD4+ or CD8+ T cells sorted from blood, taken in a trial of the OX40 agonist ivuxolimab. Every receptor here comes from an adult with an advanced solid tumor such as melanoma, head and neck, liver or kidney cancer. The CDR3 runs from the conserved cysteine through the conserved F or W. A D gene is named only where the DNA matches it firmly. Expanded clones get a size class; other rows say once, few or many, or leave the size out.

v_call	clone_size	j_call	d_call	cdr3_aa	cdr3_nt
TRBV7-9	.	TRBJ1-2	TRBD1	CASSLDRGRVVGYTF	TGTGCCAGCAGCTTAGACAGGGGGCGGGTGGTTGGCTACACCTTC
TRBV30	.	TRBJ1-6	TRBD1	CAWRGRGRSDSPLHF	TGTGCCTGGAGGGGGAGGGGGCGCAGTGACTCACCCCTCCACTTT
TRBV19	.	TRBJ2-3	TRBD2	CASSKGTSGPGDTQYF	TGTGCCAGTAGTAAGGGGACTAGCGGCCCAGGGGATACGCAGTATTTT
TRBV7-6	.	TRBJ2-1	.	CASSLVLGIEQFF	TGTGCCAGCAGCTTAGTTCTGGGAATTGAGCAGTTCTTC
TRBV11-2	.	TRBJ2-7	.	CASRRDAREQYF	TGTGCCAGCAGAAGAGACGCGCGCGAGCAGTACTTC
TRBV27	.	TRBJ2-7	.	CASSFLVGPYEQYF	TGTGCCAGCAGTTTTTTGGTAGGCCCCTACGAGCAGTACTTC
TRBV4-1	.	TRBJ2-7	.	CASSQGEQTVSYEQYF	TGCGCCAGCAGCCAAGGGGAACAAACCGTCTCCTACGAGCAGTACTTC
TRBV5-1	once	TRBJ1-3	.	CASSFSEISGNTIYF	TGCGCCAGCAGCTTTTCGGAAATTTCTGGAAACACCATATATTTT
TRBV5-1	.	TRBJ2-1	.	CASKSSYGNEQFF	TGCGCCAGCAAAAGCTCCTATGGGAATGAGCAGTTCTTC
TRBV7-2	.	TRBJ1-1	.	CASSLAYRNTEAFF	TGTGCCAGCAGCTTAGCGTACAGAAACACTGAAGCTTTCTTT
TRBV27	.	TRBJ1-6	.	CASSLTPRFPPLHF	TGTGCCAGCAGTTTAACCCCCAGGTTTCCACCCCTCCACTTT
TRBV19	once	TRBJ1-1	.	CASTPRRWRERTYNTEAFF	TGTGCCAGTACCCCTCGGAGGTGGAGGGAGCGGACTTACAACACTGAAGCTTTCTTT
TRBV6-1	.	TRBJ1-2	.	CASSQGYGYTF	TGTGCCAGCAGCCAGGGCTATGGCTACACCTTC
TRBV12-5	.	TRBJ2-7	TRBD2	CASGLATGTSGFEQYF	TGTGCTAGTGGTTTGGCTACCGGGACTAGTGGTTTTGAGCAGTACTTC
TRBV9	.	TRBJ2-4	TRBD2	CASSGLAGGLRNIQYF	TGTGCCAGCAGCGGACTAGCGGGAGGCCTGAGAAACATTCAGTACTTC
TRBV19	.	TRBJ2-7	TRBD1	CASSATPGQGFYEQYF	TGTGCCAGTAGTGCGACCCCGGGACAGGGTTTCTACGAGCAGTACTTC
TRBV30	few	TRBJ1-1	.	CACRKWGNTEAFF	TGTGCCTGCCGAAAATGGGGGAACACTGAAGCTTTCTTT
TRBV9	.	TRBJ1-6	.	CASSVLNERSPLHF	TGTGCCAGCAGCGTACTAAACGAGCGTTCACCCCTCCACTTT
TRBV7-9	.	TRBJ2-5	TRBD1	CASSLGGQAETQYF	TGTGCCAGCAGCTTAGGGGGACAGGCAGAGACCCAGTACTTC
TRBV6-7	.	TRBJ1-4	.	CASSWTVEKLFF	TGTGCCAGCAGTTGGACGGTTGAAAAACTGTTTTTT
TRBV7-3	.	TRBJ2-7	.	CASSLRYEQYF	TGTGCCAGCAGCTTAAGGTACGAGCAGTACTTC
TRBV7-9	.	TRBJ2-3	TRBD2	CASDPSGYTDTQYF	TGTGCCAGCGATCCTAGCGGATACACAGATACGCAGTATTTT
TRBV27	.	TRBJ1-1	TRBD1	CASSSRDRIDPGAFF	TGTGCCAGCAGTTCCCGGGACAGGATAGATCCTGGAGCTTTCTTT
TRBV11-2	.	TRBJ2-3	.	CASSLDDGQDTQYF	TGTGCCAGCAGCTTAGATGATGGGCAAGATACGCAGTATTTT
TRBV9	.	TRBJ1-1	.	CASSVAGLTEAFF	TGTGCCAGCAGCGTAGCGGGGTTGACTGAAGCTTTCTTT
TRBV10-1	few	TRBJ2-7	.	CASSDVPGPSQDEQYF	TGCGCCAGCAGTGACGTCCCGGGACCGAGTCAAGACGAGCAGTACTTC
TRBV30	.	TRBJ2-5	.	CAWTTGLQETQYF	TGTGCCTGGACCACGGGACTCCAAGAGACCCAGTACTTC
TRBV4-1	.	TRBJ2-3	.	CASSQDLRITDTQYF	TGCGCCAGCAGCCAAGATTTGCGGATCACAGATACGCAGTATTTT
TRBV7-6	.	TRBJ2-7	.	CASSLGKYEQYF	TGTGCCAGCAGCTTGGGTAAATACGAGCAGTACTTC
TRBV5-6	.	TRBJ2-7	TRBD2	CASSNTGGDRSYEQYF	TGTGCCAGCAGCAACACGGGGGGGGACCGCAGCTACGAGCAGTACTTC
TRBV10-3	.	TRBJ2-7	.	CATAWRFGYEQYF	TGTGCCACAGCCTGGCGGTTCGGATACGAGCAGTACTTC
TRBV10-3	.	TRBJ2-7	TRBD2	CAISEVSGSEYEQYF	TGTGCCATCAGTGAAGTTAGCGGGAGTGAATACGAGCAGTACTTC
TRBV5-1	.	TRBJ2-7	TRBD1	CASSFRSGTGYEQYF	TGCGCCAGCAGCTTCCGTTCCGGGACAGGGTACGAGCAGTACTTC
TRBV9	.	TRBJ2-2	.	CASSVSPRPTGELFF	TGTGCCAGCAGCGTATCCCCCCGGCCCACCGGGGAGCTGTTTTTT
TRBV28	.	TRBJ1-5	.	CASSPLGGTRAPDQPQHF	TGTGCCAGCAGTCCCCTGGGGGGCACCCGGGCCCCCGATCAGCCCCAGCATTTT
TRBV15	.	TRBJ2-3	TRBD2	CATSSQGLAGGRNTDTQYF	TGTGCCACCAGCAGTCAGGGGCTAGCGGGAGGGCGGAACACAGATACGCAGTATTTT
TRBV6-5	.	TRBJ2-7	.	CASSYSQPATYEQYF	TGTGCCAGCAGTTACTCGCAGCCCGCTACCTACGAGCAGTACTTC
TRBV11-3	once	TRBJ2-1	TRBD2	CASSRLGPGLGRDEQFF	TGTGCCAGCAGCCGACTCGGACCGGGACTAGGGCGAGATGAGCAGTTCTTC
TRBV5-4	few	TRBJ1-2	.	CASSYRVDFDSYGYTF	TGTGCCAGCAGTTATAGGGTCGACTTCGACTCCTATGGCTACACCTTC
TRBV13	.	TRBJ1-1	.	CASSIPSRYGTENTEAFF	TGTGCCAGCAGTATACCCTCTAGGTACGGCACAGAAAACACTGAAGCTTTCTTT
TRBV7-9	.	TRBJ2-7	TRBD1	CASSPTGDTYEQYF	TGTGCCAGCAGCCCCACAGGGGATACCTACGAGCAGTACTTC
TRBV7-8	.	TRBJ2-3	.	CASSPRLDTQYF	TGTGCCAGCAGCCCTCGTCTGGATACGCAGTATTTT
TRBV5-6	.	TRBJ1-1	TRBD1	CASSRDRGDTEAFF	TGTGCCAGCAGCCGTGACAGGGGCGACACTGAAGCTTTCTTT
TRBV27	.	TRBJ2-7	TRBD2	CASSPGLAGHEQYF	TGTGCCAGCAGTCCGGGACTAGCGGGTCACGAGCAGTACTTC
TRBV20-1	.	TRBJ1-1	.	CSHGPTTEAFF	TGCAGTCATGGCCCGACCACTGAAGCTTTCTTT
TRBV29-1	.	TRBJ2-3	.	CSARTARTDTQYF	TGCAGCGCCAGGACAGCTCGCACAGATACGCAGTATTTT
TRBV6-5	.	TRBJ1-2	TRBD1	CASTSLGGEATF	TGTGCCAGCACCTCTTTAGGGGGCGAGGCCACCTTC
TRBV6-5	.	TRBJ2-2	TRBD2	CASRGLGGELFF	TGTGCCAGCAGGGGACTAGGGGGGGAGCTGTTTTTT
TRBV28	.	TRBJ1-5	.	CASRRTVYSNQPQHF	TGTGCCAGCAGGAGGACGGTCTATAGCAATCAGCCCCAGCATTTT
TRBV11-3	.	TRBJ2-7	.	CASSLPAATYEQYF	TGTGCCAGCAGCTTACCAGCAGCCACCTACGAGCAGTACTTC
TRBV11-3	.	TRBJ1-2	TRBD1	CASSPRGDSTYGYTF	TGTGCCAGCAGCCCACGGGGGGACAGTACCTATGGCTACACCTTC
TRBV27	.	TRBJ2-7	.	CASSPTRASDSYEQYF	TGTGCCAGCAGCCCCACTCGGGCTAGCGACTCCTACGAGCAGTACTTC
TRBV11-1	once	TRBJ2-5	TRBD2	CASSLAAVGTQYF	TGTGCCAGCAGCCTAGCGGCCGTAGGGACCCAGTACTTC
TRBV6-5	.	TRBJ2-1	.	CASSYSFGNEQFF	TGTGCCAGCAGTTACTCGTTTGGCAATGAGCAGTTCTTC